The T cell receptor beta chain under discussion was sequenced for a study of T cells in Graves' hyperthyroidism and ophthalmopathy. TCR beta CDR3 region amplification was performed from RNA transcripts. Initially, a first-round RT-PCR of the TCR CDR3 employed the HTBI primer set. In TCRdb, the multiplex PCR reads were re-called with MiXCR into one record per CDR3 protein. In the table there are hundreds of thousands of distinct CDR3 sequences, roughly 14% of which are singletons. The blood specimen was taken at initial hyperthyroidism diagnosis, before any ophthalmopathy symptoms. PBMCs came from more than 9 ml fresh peripheral blood. This clonotype was detected many times. Trimming removed 2 bases from V and 9 bases from J, with 17 bases in between. The CDR3 extends over 15 amino acids. Germline V CDR1 and CDR2: SNHLY, FYNNEI.

Sequenced material: blood. The clonotype was recovered from a woman aged 18-30 years with Graves' hyperthyroidism that later progressed to Graves' ophthalmopathy. The chain carries TRBV2 and TRBJ2-4; D is perhaps TRBD2 (6 bases). This CDR3 is CASSEPAGRETIQYF. The CDR3 DNA is TGTGCCAGCAGTGAACCAGCGGGCAGGGAGACCATTCAGTACTTC.